Below are 12 T cell receptor beta chains sequenced from a single sample in a study of shared clonotypes between healthy human individuals. The table came from immunoSEQ multiplex PCR; TCRdb's copy has only in-frame clones and leaves some out. The data hold 550,000 to 700,000 clones, with roughly 72% observed a single time. The source material was memory CD4+ T cells sorted from blood. The subset here: CD45RA-negative fraction. The receptors here all came from a woman in her 30s in good health.

The rearrangement links TRBV10-2 to TRBJ2-7, with D perhaps TRBD2 (6 bases). The CDR3 consists of 13 residues. The germline gives CDR1 WSHSY, CDR2 SAAADI. V lost 9 bases to trimming and J lost 0 bases, with 12 bases between them. CDR3 residues: CASGLSLSYEQYF. The CDR3 bases are TGCGCCAGTGGACTATCCCTCTCCTACGAGCAGTACTTC.

This chain links TRBV10-3 with TRBJ2-5; D gene ambiguous. Germline CDR1 and CDR2: ENHRY and SYGVKD. CDR3 size: 11 residues. V was clipped by 0 bases and J by 6 bases, with 2 bases between them. The CDR3 loop is CAISESQTQYF. In DNA form, the CDR3 reads TGTGCCATCAGTGAGTCGCAGACCCAGTACTTC.

The V and J genes are TRBV4-1 and TRBJ2-2; D uncertain. The CDR3 covers 16 residues. Trimming cost V 6 bases and J 0 bases, with 14 bases left between them. Germline CDR1 MGHRA, CDR2 YSYEKL. CDR3 nucleotides: TGCGCCAGCAGGCGCCCGGGCGAAACGAACACCGGGGAGCTGTTTTTT. Its translation is CASRRPGETNTGELFF.

With respect to this clone: This may arise from a read error, as a much more abundant clone is one base away. This chain links TRBV6-1 with TRBJ2-2; D gene uncertain. The CDR3 has 13 residues. V lost 3 bases and J lost 1, with 3 bases in between. Germline assignment: CDR1 MNHNS and CDR2 SASEGT. The chain's CDR3 is CASSDRNTGELFF. CDR3 sequence (DNA): TGTGCCAGCAGTGATAGGAACACCGGGGAGCTGTTTTTT.

A single count supports this clone. The chain carries TRBV7-7 and TRBJ2-7, with unresolved D. The V and J ends lost 3 bases and 4 bases respectively, with 7 bases between them. CDR3 length: 12 amino acids. CDR1 and CDR2 from the germline V gene are SSHAT and FNYEAQ (reference sequence). The CDR3 nucleotides are TGTGCCAGCAGCTTCAGCGATTACGAGCAGTACTTC. Translated, it gives CASSFSDYEQYF.

This chain links TRBV7-2 with TRBJ1-1; D uncertain. The V gene's germline CDR1 is SGHTA and CDR2 FQGNSA. V was cut by 5 bases and J by 0 bases, with 19 bases left in between. The CDR3 extends over 17 amino acids. CDR3 bases: TGTGCCAGCAGCACTCGATTCTTGCAGACGATGAACACTGAAGCTTTCTTT. Amino acids: CASSTRFLQTMNTEAFF.

With respect to this clone: A read error may be the cause here, since a much bigger clone is one base away. This sample includes further DNA sequences coding for the same CDR3. J is TRBJ2-7 and V is TRBV6-4; 7 bases map to TRBD2. Per germline, CDR1 MRHNA and CDR2 SNTAGT. This CDR3 has 13 residues. CDR3 bases: TGTGGAGAAGGGGAGGGAAGGGTCCACGAACAGTACTTC. Protein: CGEGEGRVHEQYF.

The chain links TRBV5-1 to TRBJ2-7; 10 bases align to TRBD2. The trim removed 4 bases at V and 2 bases at J, leaving 9 bases unmatched. The CDR3 length is 16 residues. Looked up from germline, CDR1 is SGHRS and CDR2 is YFSETQ. DNA for the CDR3: TGCGCCAGCAGCAGAGAGACTAGCGGGTACCCCTACGAGCAGTACTTC. Its translation: CASSRETSGYPYEQYF. Combining the CDR3 with reference TRBV5-1 and TRBJ2-7 gives the whole variable domain KAGVTQTPRYLIKTRGQQVTLSCSPISGHRSVSWYQQTPGQGLQFLFEYFSETQRNKGNFPGRFSGRQFSNSRSEMNVSTLELGDSALYLCASSRETSGYPYEQYFGPGTRLTVT.

This chain joins TRBV6-1 and TRBJ2-5; 8 nucleotides align to TRBD1. The CDR3 has 15 residues. V shed 2 bases, J shed 10 bases, and the junction held 12 bases outside the gene matches. From germline, CDR1 is MNHNS and CDR2 SASEGT. CDR3 in amino acids: CASSEISIGQGNQYF. Written as DNA, the CDR3 is TGTGCCAGCAGTGAAATTTCCATCGGACAGGGTAACCAGTACTTC.

The chain is built from TRBV18 and TRBJ2-7; D is perhaps TRBD2 (6 bases). The germline CDR1 and CDR2 sequences are KGHSH and LQKENI. V was trimmed by 2 bases and J by 5 bases, leaving 10 bases between them. The CDR3 sequence is 13 residues long. CDR3 DNA sequence: TGTGCCAGCTCACCAGGGGGGTGGAACGAGCAGTACTTC. Amino acids: CASSPGGWNEQYF.

This chain joins TRBV7-9 and TRBJ2-3; the D gene is possibly TRBD2 (5 bases). The V and J ends lost 9 bases and 3 bases respectively, with 10 bases between them. This CDR3 comprises 12 residues. The V gene's germline CDR1 is SEHNR and CDR2 FQNEAQ (reference sequence). In nucleotides, the CDR3 is TGTGCCAGTGAGGGTGTTACAGATACGCAGTATTTT. The encoded protein is CASEGVTDTQYF.

Notes on this clone: This sample also contains other DNA sequences that code for the same CDR3. The chain joins TRBV28 to TRBJ1-5; D remains ambiguous. With 8 bases removed from V and 3 bases from J, the gap between germline ends came to 8 bases. There are 12 residues in the CDR3. The germline V gene has CDR1 MDHEN and CDR2 SYDVKM. CDR3 bases: TGTGCCAGCCGCGACTCCAATCAGCCCCAGCATTTT. This encodes CASRDSNQPQHF.